Listed below are T cell receptor beta chains from one sample, sequenced in a study of blood T cell repertoires in COVID-19. Libraries were prepared by immunoSEQ multiplex PCR; TCRdb keeps only in-frame clonotypes and omits some of them. In the table there are roughly 150,000 clones, roughly 80% of which are singletons. Sequencing used peripheral blood. The receptors were sampled from a man aged 60 to 69 with acute or convalescent COVID-19. The CDR3 runs from the conserved cysteine through the conserved F or W. A D gene is named only where the DNA matches it firmly. Rows give clone size only sometimes, using once, few, many, or a class for an expanded clone.

>.|TRBJ1-2|13|TRBV9|.
TGTGCCAGCAGCGTAGTAGGGGGATCTGGCTACACCTTC
CASSVVGGSGYTF
>.|TRBJ2-2|15|TRBV7-8|many
TGTGCCAGCACATTGGGGGGGCCGGGCACCGGGGAGCTGTTTTTT
CASTLGGPGTGELFF
>.|TRBJ1-5|16|TRBV20-1|.
TGCAGTGCTAGTTTTCCGGGTTCCTATAGCAATCAGCCCCAGCATTTT
CSASFPGSYSNQPQHF
>.|TRBJ2-7|12|TRBV2|.
TGTGCCAGCCTACGGGCGGGCGCCGAGCAGTACTTC
CASLRAGAEQYF
>.|TRBJ1-5|15|TRBV4-1|.
TGCGCCAGCAGCCAGACAGGAGGCGGCAATCAGCCCCAGCATTTT
CASSQTGGGNQPQHF
>.|TRBJ1-4|13|TRBV19|.
TGTGCCAGTAGGGGCCGCAATAATGAAAAACTGTTTTTT
CASRGRNNEKLFF
>.|TRBJ2-3|15|TRBV10-1|.
TGCGCCAGCAGTGAGTCTCATAGCGGCGGAGATACGCAGTATTTT
CASSESHSGGDTQYF
>TRBD1|TRBJ2-7|14|TRBV6-2/TRBV6-3|.
TGTGCCAGCATCCCACTGGACAGGGGTGGCGAGCAGTACTTC
CASIPLDRGGEQYF
>.|TRBJ1-2|14|TRBV3-1/TRBV3-2|.
TGTGCCAGCAGCCAAGAGAGACGGAGCTATGGCTACACCTTC
CASSQERRSYGYTF
>.|TRBJ1-1|15|TRBV6-5|.
TGTGCCAGCATCATAACCTTGGGGGGGCTTAATGAAGCTTTCTTT
CASIITLGGLNEAFF
>TRBD1|TRBJ1-2|13|TRBV29-1|.
TGCAGCGTGGAAGGACAGGGTAACTATGGCTACACCTTC
CSVEGQGNYGYTF
>.|TRBJ1-1|14|TRBV2|once
TGTGCCACCCAAATGGCAGATATGAACACTGAAGCTTTCTTT
CATQMADMNTEAFF
>.|TRBJ2-3|17|TRBV21-1|.
TGTGCCAGCAGCAAATTTCGTAGCGGGGGGAAAACAGATACGCAGTATTTT
CASSKFRSGGKTDTQYF
>.|TRBJ2-7|14|TRBV4-3|.
TGCGCCAGCAGCCTGGGGGGAAACTCCTACGAGCAGTACTTC
CASSLGGNSYEQYF
>TRBD2|TRBJ2-2|14|TRBV5-4|.
TGTGCCAGCAGCTTGCCGGGGGGGCACCGGGGAGCTGTTTTT
CASSLPGGHRGAVF
>TRBD2|TRBJ2-1|16|TRBV28|.
TGTGCCAGCAGCCCACCTAGCGGGGGGCGGGGGAATGAGCAGTTCTTC
CASSPPSGGRGNEQFF
>.|TRBJ1-1|14|TRBV2|.
TGTGCCAGCAGTCCAGGGGCTGTGAACACTGAAGCTTTCTTT
CASSPGAVNTEAFF
>TRBD2|TRBJ2-3|16|TRBV11-3|few
TGTGCCAGCAGCATCGGACTAGCGGGGGATTCAGATACGCAGTATTTT
CASSIGLAGDSDTQYF
>TRBD1|TRBJ2-6|18|TRBV7-3|.
TGTGCCAGCAGCTTAGCGGGACAGGGGGCATCGGGGGCCAACGTCCTGACTTTC
CASSLAGQGASGANVLTF
>TRBD1|TRBJ1-4|16|TRBV5-1|.
TGCGCCAGCAGCTTTCAAAGGGGGCGCACTAATGAAAAACTGTTTTTT
CASSFQRGRTNEKLFF
>TRBD2|TRBJ2-7|16|TRBV6-5|.
TGTGCCAGCAGTTTGGAGGGAGGGTGGGGCTCCTACGAGCAGTACTTC
CASSLEGGWGSYEQYF
>.|TRBJ2-1|16|TRBV19|.
TGTGCCAGTAGTATCACCCAGTGGATGGGGGCTAATGAGCAGTTCTTC
CASSITQWMGANEQFF
>TRBD1|TRBJ2-7|15|TRBV6-5|.
TGTGCCAGCGCTCGTGGTAGGGGACAGTCCTACGAGCAGTACTTC
CASARGRGQSYEQYF
>.|TRBJ2-7|11|TRBV12-3/TRBV12-4|many
TGTGCCAGCAGTTCAGGGATCGAGCAGTACTTC
CASSSGIEQYF
>.|TRBJ2-3|15|TRBV6-2/TRBV6-3|.
TGTGCCAGCAGTTACACCGGGATTAAGACAGATACGCAGTATTTT
CASSYTGIKTDTQYF
>TRBD1|TRBJ2-7|14|TRBV27|.
TGTGCCAGCAGTCCCGGGACAGGGTTTGGCGAGCAGTACTTC
CASSPGTGFGEQYF
>.|TRBJ2-1|16|TRBV13|once
TGTGCCAGCAGCTTTGGCGGAGGCCGTCGCTACAATGAGCAGTTCTTC
CASSFGGGRRYNEQFF
>.|TRBJ1-5|15|TRBV21-1|.
TGTGCCAGCGCCCGGGAGACCGAGGGTTGTCAGCCCCAGCATTTT
CASARETEGCQPQHF
>TRBD2|TRBJ2-3|15|TRBV7-3|.
TGTGCCAGCAGCTTATCGGGGGGGGACACAGATACGCAGTATTTT
CASSLSGGDTDTQYF
>TRBD2|TRBJ2-7|15|TRBV3-1/TRBV3-2|few
TGTGCCAGCAGCCAAGATGCTAGCGGCACCTACGAGCAGTACTTC
CASSQDASGTYEQYF
>.|TRBJ1-2|15|TRBV5-4|.
TGTGCCAGCAGCTTGAGGGCAGGGGCGATCTATGGCTACACCTTC
CASSLRAGAIYGYTF
>TRBD1|TRBJ1-4|13|TRBV30|.
TGTGCCTCGGACGGGACAGGGGATGAAAAACTGTTTTTT
CASDGTGDEKLFF
>TRBD1|TRBJ2-7|13|TRBV5-5|few
TGTGCCAGCAGTCAGGGGGCCACCTACGAGCAGTACTTC
CASSQGATYEQYF
>TRBD2|TRBJ2-1|16|TRBV9|.
TGTGCCAGCAGCGTATCCACTAGCGGGGGGGCCAATGAGCAGTTCTTC
CASSVSTSGGANEQFF
>TRBD1|TRBJ1-1|14|TRBV19|few
TGTGCCAGTAGTTGGGGGACAGGCGGGACTGAAGCTTTCTTT
CASSWGTGGTEAFF
>.|TRBJ2-3|15|TRBV5-4|.
TGTGCCAGCAGCGCAGGACAGTTAAGCACAGATACGCAGTATTTT
CASSAGQLSTDTQYF
>TRBD1|TRBJ1-1|15|TRBV5-1|.
TGCGCCAGCAGGAACCCGACAGGGGGGTCCACTGAAGCTTTCTTT
CASRNPTGGSTEAFF
>.|TRBJ2-7|15|TRBV11-2|.
TGTGCCAGCAGCTCGATTCGGGGTCTACGGTACGAGCAGTACTTC
CASSSIRGLRYEQYF
>.|TRBJ2-5|14|TRBV7-6|.
TGTGCCAGCAGCTTACTAGCCGGCCAAGAGACCCAGTACTTC
CASSLLAGQETQYF
>TRBD1|TRBJ1-3|14|TRBV19|.
TGTGCCAGTAGTAACGGACAGGGCGGAAACACCATATATTTT
CASSNGQGGNTIYF
>TRBD1|TRBJ2-7|16|TRBV5-5|.
TGTGCCAGCAGCTTGCAAGGGACAGGGTGGACCTACGAGCAGTACTTC
CASSLQGTGWTYEQYF
>.|TRBJ1-5|14|TRBV6-5|.
TGTGCCAGCAGATACCTAGACCAGAATCAGCCCCAGCATTTT
CASRYLDQNQPQHF
>.|TRBJ2-7|14|TRBV5-1|.
TGCGCCAGCAGCTTGCTCGGGGAAAGCTACGAGCAGTACTTC
CASSLLGESYEQYF
>.|TRBJ2-1|16|TRBV19|.
TGTGCCAGTAGTATCAATGGACTGGAAGGGGGAATCGAGCAGTTCTTC
CASSINGLEGGIEQFF
>TRBD1|TRBJ1-2|13|TRBV14|.
TGTGCCAGCAGTCAAAGGGACAGCAGTGGCTACACCTTC
CASSQRDSSGYTF
>.|TRBJ2-7|13|TRBV4-1|once
TGCGCCAGCAGCCAAGAATTCGCGGGGAGGCAGTACTTC
CASSQEFAGRQYF
>TRBD1|TRBJ2-1|15|TRBV30|.
TGTGCCTGGTCGAGGGGGACAGGGGTAAACAATGAGCAGTTCTTC
CAWSRGTGVNNEQFF
>.|TRBJ1-1|14|TRBV9|.
TGTGCCAGCAGCGTAGAGTTCTCCGGGACTGAAGCTTTCTTT
CASSVEFSGTEAFF
>.|TRBJ1-3|17|TRBV7-9|.
TGTGCCAGCAGCTTAGTAGGGACTTCCTTCTCTGGAAACACCATATATTTT
CASSLVGTSFSGNTIYF
>TRBD1|TRBJ1-5|15|TRBV2|.
TGTGCCAGCAGTGTGACAGGGGGGAGCAATCAGCCCCAGCATTTT
CASSVTGGSNQPQHF
>.|TRBJ1-1|15|TRBV6-5|once
TGTGCCAGCAGCAAAACAGGGCAAAAGAGCACTGAAGCTTTCTTT
CASSKTGQKSTEAFF
>TRBD2|TRBJ2-5|16|TRBV24-1|.
TGTGCCACCAGTGACCCGACTAGCGGGGGGAGAGAGACCCAGTACTTC
CATSDPTSGGRETQYF
>.|TRBJ1-5|14|TRBV6-1|once
TGTGCCAGCAGTGAAATCAATAGCAATCAGCCCCAGCATTTT
CASSEINSNQPQHF